Listed here are 31 T cell receptor beta chains from one sample, sequenced in a study of tumor-infiltrating lymphocytes in primary liver carcinoma. A primer matching the constant region was used to make TCR beta cDNA from about 500 ng of total RNA. Slightly modified ARM-PCR served as the procedure for the TCR beta libraries. These libraries came from three rounds of nested multiplex PCR. It was with TRBV1-TRBV30 forward primers and a C-beta reverse primer that the first two PCR rounds were run, at roughly 10 cycles each. In TCRdb, the multiplex PCR reads were re-called with MiXCR into one record per CDR3 protein. In the table there are more than 40,000 distinct CDR3 sequences, about two thirds of which are singletons. Both RNA and DNA were isolated together from 20-30 mg of bulk tissue that had not been sorted. Specimen: liver tumor tissue from sampling region 5. As for subset: tumor region T5, tumor centre. These receptors all come from a man aged 40-55 years with primary liver carcinoma and hepatitis B virus infection.

Details on this clonotype: One junction end disagrees with the germline gene, perhaps due to a read error. This chain connects TRBV6-5 to TRBJ2-3, with a possible D match to TRBD2 (6 bases). Germline V CDR1 and CDR2: MNHEY, SVGAGI. This CDR3 is 15 amino acids long. This chain's CDR3 is CASRFRGSSTDTHYF. CDR3 nucleotides: TGTGCCAGCAGATTCCGGGGGTCTAGCACAGATACGCACTATTTT.

This clonotype is judged medium-sized (0.01 to 0.1%). The chain combines TRBV12-5 with TRBJ1-1; 8 bases fit TRBD1. Germline CDR1 LGHNT, CDR2 FRNRAP. V shed 3 bases, J shed 11 bases, and the junction held 5 bases outside the gene matches. The CDR3 totals 12 residues. CDR3 loop: CASGLGQGEAFF. The CDR3 DNA follows: TGTGCTAGTGGTTTAGGACAGGGCGAGGCTTTCTTT.

This clonotype was detected many times. This chain joins TRBV7-9 and TRBJ2-6; TRBD2 might be the D (5 bases). Germline V gene data show CDR1 as SEHNR and CDR2 as FQNEAQ (reference sequence). There are 15 residues in the CDR3. V was trimmed by 7 bases and J by 0 bases, leaving 10 bases between them. The CDR3 DNA follows: TGTGCCAGCACCGGGGAAGACTCTGGGGCCAACGTCCTGACTTTC. The encoded protein is CASTGEDSGANVLTF.

This clonotype came up many times. V gene TRBV12-3 or TRBV12-4 combines with J gene TRBJ2-3; TRBD2 aligns across 12 bases. The CDR3 spans 15 residues. V was pared by 5 bases and J by 5 bases, with 5 bases of the junction left unmatched. Here the CDR3 reads CASSKLAGGEDTQYF. For the CDR3, the DNA is TGTGCCAGCAGTAAACTAGCGGGAGGAGAAGATACGCAGTATTTT.

This clonotype ranks as medium-sized. The V and J genes are TRBV11-2 and TRBJ2-2; 10 nucleotides match TRBD2. This CDR3 has 17 residues. V shed 5 bases, J shed 1 base, and the junction held 7 bases outside the gene matches. Germline values: CDR1 SGHAT, CDR2 FQNNGV. CDR3 loop: CASSGGLAERNTGELFF. The DNA for the CDR3 is TGTGCCAGCAGCGGAGGACTAGCGGAGCGGAACACCGGGGAGCTGTTTTTT.

Turning to this clonotype: This may be a read error: a much more frequent sequence differs by one nucleotide. V usage is TRBV5-1 and J usage is TRBJ2-1, with 10 nucleotides matching TRBD2. Germline-derived CDR1 and CDR2 are SGHRS and YFSETQ. The CDR3 totals 16 residues. V was pared by 8 bases and J by 0 bases, with 8 bases of the junction left unmatched. The CDR3 coding sequence is TGCGCCAGGGAGAAACTAGCGGGAAGCTCCTACAATGAGCAGTTCTTC. Translating gives CAREKLAGSSYNEQFF. Full variable domain (remainder filled in from reference TRBV5-1 and TRBJ2-1): KAGVTQTPRYLIKTRGQQVTLSCSPISGHRSVSWYQQTPGQGLQFLFEYFSETQRNKGNFPGRFSGRQFSNSRSEMNVSTLELGDSALYLCAREKLAGSSYNEQFFGPGTRLTVL.

A word on this clonotype: This likely comes from a read error, as the CDR3 has no conserved phenylalanine or tryptophan at its end. The chain has TRBV6-5 and TRBJ2-6; 8 bases align to TRBD1. Germline V gene sequence: CDR1 MNHEY, CDR2 SVGAGI. The CDR3 covers 18 residues. V shed 6 bases, J shed 3 bases, and the junction held 13 bases outside the gene matches. CDR3 DNA sequence: TGTGCCAGCAGCCTTTGGACAGGGATGAAAGTTGGGGCCAACGTCCTGACTTTA. Translation gives CASSLWTGMKVGANVLTL.

For this clonotype: An end of the junction does not agree with germline; a read error may underlie this. The chain uses TRBV11-2 and TRBJ2-1, with D possibly matching TRBD2 (5 bases). The CDR3 has 12 residues. Germline CDR1 and CDR2: SGHAT and FQNNGV. As DNA, the CDR3 is TGTGCCAGCAGCATTAGCGCGAATGAGCAATCCTTC. It encodes CASSISANEQSF. Looking up the rest from reference TRBV11-2 and TRBJ2-1 gives the full variable domain: EAGVAQSPRYKIIEKRQSVAFWCNPISGHATLYWYQQILGQGPKLLIQFQNNGVVDDSQLPKDRFSAERLKGVDSTLKIQPAKLEDSAVYLCASSISANEQSFGPGTRLTVL.

A few counts support this clonotype. The chain combines TRBV20-1 with TRBJ2-3; 7 nucleotides line up with TRBD2. V trimming: 0 bases; J trimming: 2 bases; junction bases outside the gene matches: 5. The CDR3 is 15 residues long. CDR1 and CDR2 from the germline V gene are DFQATT and SNEGSKA (reference sequence). The CDR3 nucleotides are TGCAGTGCTAGAGAGGTGACTAGCCCCACAGATACGCAGTATTTT. Protein: CSAREVTSPTDTQYF.

V usage is TRBV6-5 and J usage is TRBJ1-2; D call uncertain. CDR1 is MNHEY, CDR2 SVGAGI, per germline. V lost 10 bases and J lost 8, with 17 bases in between. The CDR3 totals 12 residues. CDR3 in DNA: TGTGCCAACTGTTTCATGGACGAAGGCTACACCTTC. Amino acids: CANCFMDEGYTF.

Comments on this clonotype: A much larger clone differs by one base, so this may be a read error. The CDR3 DNA reads TGTGCCTGGTCCGGGGCGCTTAATAACGAGCAGTACTTC. Its protein is CAWSGALNNEQYF. The J gene is TRBJ2-7, the V gene TRBV30; D is tentatively TRBD1 or TRBD2 (5 bases each). The germline V gene encodes CDR1 GTSNPN and CDR2 SVGIG (reference sequence). V gave up 5 bases and J gave up 5 bases, with 16 bases separating them. The length of the CDR3 is 13 residues.

In the case of this clonotype: This is likely a read error, given that the CDR3 carries no conserved phenylalanine or tryptophan at its end. This chain connects TRBV6-5 to TRBJ2-5, with TRBD2 identical over 10 bases. CDR1 MNHEY and CDR2 SVGAGI come from the germline V gene. The CDR3 has 15 residues. The CDR3 reads CASRSTSGVQATQYS. The CDR3 DNA follows: TGTGCCAGCAGATCCACTAGCGGGGTCCAAGCGACCCAGTACTCC.

A remark on this clonotype: This may be a read error, as it is one base from a much larger clone. V gene TRBV7-9 combines with J gene TRBJ2-1, with D unclear. The germline V and J ends were trimmed by 8 bases and 6 bases, with 14 bases remaining between them. The CDR3 is 13 residues long. Germline V gene sequence: CDR1 SEHNR, CDR2 FQNEAQ (reference sequence). As DNA, the CDR3 is TGTGCCAGCGTCTCCTCTTGGAGCAATGAGCAGTTCTTC. Its translation is CASVSSWSNEQFF.

This chain links TRBV7-2 with TRBJ1-1, with TRBD1 matching over 8 bases. CDR3 size: 14 residues. The junction had 4 bases not matched to a gene; V was cut back by 3 bases and J by 4 bases. The germline V gene encodes CDR1 SGHTA and CDR2 FQGNSA. This chain's CDR3 is CASSFGQGGTEAFF. DNA for the CDR3: TGTGCCAGCAGCTTCGGACAGGGAGGCACTGAAGCTTTCTTT.

The sample holds one count of this clonotype. The junction differs from germline at one of its ends, possibly a read error. The J gene is TRBJ2-1, the V gene TRBV7-8; a possible D gene is TRBD2 (5 bases). The CDR3 runs to 17 residues. CDR1 is SGHVS, CDR2 FQNEAQ, per germline. DNA for the CDR3: TGTGCCAGCAGTTTGTACGGAGCTGGGAGCTCCAACAATGAGCAGATCTTC. This sequence encodes CASSLYGAGSSNNEQIF.

This chain connects TRBV6-6 to TRBJ2-2, with 8 bases matching TRBD1. The CDR3 sequence is 15 residues long. V dropped 6 bases and J dropped 9; count of bases not matched to a gene: 12. Germline V gives CDR1 MNHNY, CDR2 SVGAGI (reference sequence). The CDR3 DNA reads TGTGCCAGCAGCTCCCTGGGGCAGGGGGCCTGGGAGCTGTTTTTT. Its translation is CASSSLGQGAWELFF.

As regards this clonotype: This may stem from a read error, because a much larger clone lies one nucleotide away. The CDR3 region has the DNA TGCGCCAGCAGAAATGGGGGTGGCTACGAGCAGTACTTC. It specifies CASRNGGGYEQYF. The rearrangement uses TRBV5-1 and TRBJ2-7; D may match TRBD1 or TRBD2 (5 bases each). Trimming stripped 5 bases from V and 3 bases from J, with 12 bases between. CDR1 and CDR2 from the germline V gene are SGHRS and YFSETQ. The CDR3 length is 13 residues.

Notes on this clonotype: One end of the junction fails to match germline, which may point to a read error. The chain joins TRBV6-1 to TRBJ2-7; TRBD1 matches at 7 bases. Germline CDR1 reads MNHNS; CDR2 reads SASEGT. The CDR3 is made up of 13 amino acids. In DNA, the CDR3 is TGTGCCACCCGCCGGGACAGTGGCCACGAGCAGTACTTT. Protein: CATRRDSGHEQYF.

A note on this clonotype: It is likely a read error, because the conserved phenylalanine at the end of the CDR3 is missing. The gene calls are TRBV11-2 and TRBJ2-1, with TRBD2 matching over 12 bases. Per the germline V gene, CDR1 is SGHAT and CDR2 is FQNNGV. This CDR3 has 16 amino acids. CDR3 bases: TGTGTCAGCAGCATTCGACTAGCGGGAGATTTCAATGAGCAGTTCTTA. This codes for CVSSIRLAGDFNEQFL.

This clonotype was counted a few times. A much larger clone sits a single nucleotide away, making a read error possible. The chain links TRBV29-1 to TRBJ2-1; tentatively, D is TRBD1 (5 bases). The CDR3 is made up of 12 amino acids. Germline V gene sequence: CDR1 SQVTM, CDR2 ANQGSEA. The germline V and J ends were trimmed by 5 bases and 2 bases, with 7 bases remaining between them. The CDR3 bases are TGCAGCGTTTCACAGGCCTACAATGAGCAGTTCTTC. The encoded protein is CSVSQAYNEQFF.

This clonotype was seen at least ten times. The chain recombines TRBV29-1 with TRBJ2-6; D may be TRBD1 (6 bases). CDR1 SQVTM and CDR2 ANQGSEA come from the germline V gene. Trimming cost V 4 bases and J 2 bases, with 9 bases left between them. The CDR3 is 14 residues long. The CDR3 protein is CSVATGTGANVLTF. The CDR3 coding sequence is TGCAGCGTTGCTACAGGGACTGGGGCCAACGTCCTGACTTTC.

Details on this clonotype: At one of its ends the junction is not consistent with the germline gene, which may arise from a read error. The chain has TRBV11-2 and TRBJ2-2; D gene ambiguous. The germline gives CDR1 SGHAT, CDR2 FQNNGV. The CDR3 is 15 residues long. CDR3 residues: CASNLLPENTGELFF. The DNA for the CDR3 is TGTGCCAGCAACTTATTGCCGGAGAACACCGGGGAGCTGTTTTTT.

Of note for this clonotype: A junction end diverges from the germline sequence, so it may reflect a read error. The V gene is TRBV11-2, the J gene TRBJ2-7; D not certain. This CDR3 comprises 14 residues. The V gene's germline CDR1 is SGHAT and CDR2 FQNNGV. The CDR3 region is CGSTLTDTAYEQYF. The CDR3 DNA reads as TGTGGCAGCACCTTAACTGACACTGCCTACGAGCAGTATTTC.

With regard to this clonotype: A read error is likely, as this CDR3 ends without the conserved phenylalanine or tryptophan. The chain links TRBV5-4 to TRBJ2-1, with D perhaps TRBD2 (7 bases). Per germline, CDR1 SGHNT and CDR2 YYREEE (reference sequence). V lost 4 bases and J lost 0, with 17 bases in between. This CDR3 is 17 amino acids long. CDR3 sequence reads: CASSPEAGTSSYNEQFL. The CDR3 nucleotides are TGTGCCAGCAGCCCCGAAGCGGGGACAAGCTCCTACAATGAGCAGTTCTTA.

For this clonotype: The junction departs from the called germline gene at one end, perhaps through a read error. The chain combines TRBV12-3 or TRBV12-4 with TRBJ1-2; 8 bases map to TRBD1. The CDR3 has 15 residues. Here the CDR3 reads CASNLRDRSFYCYTF. The CDR3 nucleotides are TGTGCCAGCAATTTAAGGGACAGGTCCTTCTATTGCTACACCTTC.

CDR3 sequence (DNA): TGCGCCAGCAGCCATGGTTTCGGGGTGAGCACTGAAGCTTTCTTT. Protein: CASSHGFGVSTEAFF. The chain combines TRBV4-1 with TRBJ1-1; D call uncertain. Germline CDR1 is MGHRA and CDR2 is YSYEKL. V dropped 3 bases and J dropped 4 bases, with 15 bases sitting between them. The CDR3 spans 15 residues.

The table lists this clonotype with many counts. This rearrangement joins TRBV7-9 to TRBJ2-3; tentative D call: TRBD2 (5 bases). V was clipped by 1 base and J by 6 bases, with 8 bases between them. This CDR3 has 13 residues. CDR1 is SEHNR and CDR2 is FQNEAQ in the germline V gene (reference sequence). The CDR3 DNA is TGTGCCAGCAGCTTAGGAGTAGCGGATACGCAGTATTTT. Amino acids: CASSLGVADTQYF.

A note on this clonotype: This sequence may be a read error, since a much larger clone differs from it by one base. The CDR3 here is CASILGTGTDQPQHF. The DNA for the CDR3 is TGCGCCAGCATCTTGGGAACAGGGACGGATCAGCCCCAGCATTTT. This chain joins TRBV5-1 and TRBJ1-5; the D gene is possibly TRBD1 (6 bases). Per the germline V gene, CDR1 is SGHRS and CDR2 is YFSETQ. The CDR3 extends over 15 amino acids. The complete variable domain, with remaining parts taken from reference TRBV5-1 and TRBJ1-5, reads KAGVTQTPRYLIKTRGQQVTLSCSPISGHRSVSWYQQTPGQGLQFLFEYFSETQRNKGNFPGRFSGRQFSNSRSEMNVSTLELGDSALYLCASILGTGTDQPQHFGDGTRLSIL.

Regarding this clonotype: It is likely a read error, because the conserved phenylalanine at the end of the CDR3 is missing. The J gene is TRBJ2-7, the V gene TRBV6-1; no reliable D call. Germline lookup yields CDR1 MNHNS and CDR2 SASEGT. The CDR3 runs to 13 residues. The V gene lost 3 bases and the J gene lost 3 bases, with 9 bases spanning the gap. The CDR3 loop reads CASSEWVFYEQYL. In DNA form, the CDR3 reads TGTGCCAGCAGTGAGTGGGTCTTCTACGAGCAGTACCTA.

The chain joins TRBV4-2 to TRBJ2-7; D ambiguous. Trimming pared 9 bases from V and 0 bases from J, leaving 21 bases between. This CDR3 comprises 16 residues. The germline gives CDR1 LGHNA, CDR2 YNFKEQ. CDR3 loop: CARSELTEGSSYEQYF. DNA of the CDR3: TGTGCCAGAAGCGAACTAACGGAAGGGTCCTCCTACGAGCAGTACTTC.

This clonotype was seen at least ten times. The rearrangement uses TRBV6-1 and TRBJ2-3; 7 bases are a match to TRBD2. This CDR3 comprises 14 residues. Germline V lookup: CDR1 MNHNS, CDR2 SASEGT. Trimming cost V 2 bases and J 4 bases; bases outside gene matches: 3. The CDR3 protein is CASSERGVPDTQYF. Here the CDR3 DNA reads TGTGCCAGCAGTGAACGGGGGGTCCCAGATACGCAGTATTTT.